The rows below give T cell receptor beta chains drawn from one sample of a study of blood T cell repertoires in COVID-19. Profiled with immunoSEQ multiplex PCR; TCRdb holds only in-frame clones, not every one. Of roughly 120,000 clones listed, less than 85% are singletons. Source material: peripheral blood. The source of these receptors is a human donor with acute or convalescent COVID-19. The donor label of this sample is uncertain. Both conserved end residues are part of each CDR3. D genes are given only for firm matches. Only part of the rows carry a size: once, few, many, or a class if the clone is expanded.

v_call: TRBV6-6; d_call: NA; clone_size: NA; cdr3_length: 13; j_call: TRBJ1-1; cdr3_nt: TGTGCCAGCCTGCGACATTCAAACACTGAAGCTTTCTTT; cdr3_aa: CASLRHSNTEAFF
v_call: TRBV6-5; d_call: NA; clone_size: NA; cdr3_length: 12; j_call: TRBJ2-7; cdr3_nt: TGTGCCAGCAGTAGCGGACGGTACGAGCAGTACTTC; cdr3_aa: CASSSGRYEQYF
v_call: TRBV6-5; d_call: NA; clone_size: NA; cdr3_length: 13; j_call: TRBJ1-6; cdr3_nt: TGTGCCAGCTCTGTACCAGATAATTCACCCCTCCACTTT; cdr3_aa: CASSVPDNSPLHF
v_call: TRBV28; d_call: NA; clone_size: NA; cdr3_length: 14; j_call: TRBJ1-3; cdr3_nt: TGTGCCAGCAGTTTAAGGGGGTCAGGAAACACCATATATTTT; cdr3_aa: CASSLRGSGNTIYF
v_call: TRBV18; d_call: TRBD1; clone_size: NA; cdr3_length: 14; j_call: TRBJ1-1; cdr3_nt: TGTGCCAGCTCACGAGGACAGGGCGACACTGAAGCTTTCTTT; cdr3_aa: CASSRGQGDTEAFF
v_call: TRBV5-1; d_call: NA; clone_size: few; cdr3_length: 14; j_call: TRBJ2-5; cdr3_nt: TGCGCCAGCAGCTTTAACAGGGCGAGGGAGACCCAGTACTTC; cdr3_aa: CASSFNRARETQYF
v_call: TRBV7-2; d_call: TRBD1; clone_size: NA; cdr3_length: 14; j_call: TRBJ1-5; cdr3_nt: TGTGCCAGCAGCTTCACAGGGGGGAATCAGCCCCAGCATTTT; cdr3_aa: CASSFTGGNQPQHF
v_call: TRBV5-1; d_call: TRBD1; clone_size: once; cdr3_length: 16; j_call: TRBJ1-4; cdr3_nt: TGCGCCAGCAGCTGGACAGGGGTTGGAACTAATGAAAAACTGTTTTTT; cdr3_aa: CASSWTGVGTNEKLFF
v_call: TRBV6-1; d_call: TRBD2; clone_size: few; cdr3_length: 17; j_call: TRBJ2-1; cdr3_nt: TGTGCCAGCAGTGAAGCCCCTACGGGACTAGCGGGGAATGAGCAGTTCTTC; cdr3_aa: CASSEAPTGLAGNEQFF
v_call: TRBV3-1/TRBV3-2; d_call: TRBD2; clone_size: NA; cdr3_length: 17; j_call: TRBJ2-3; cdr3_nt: TGTGCCAGCAGCCAAGGAAAGCGGGGGTGGGGCACAGATACGCAGTATTTT; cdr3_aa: CASSQGKRGWGTDTQYF
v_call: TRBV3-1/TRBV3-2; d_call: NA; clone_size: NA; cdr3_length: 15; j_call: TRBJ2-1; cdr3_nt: TGTGCCAGCAGCCAATGGTTACTAGCCTCCAATGAGCAGTTCTTC; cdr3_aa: CASSQWLLASNEQFF